This is a list of T cell receptor beta chains from one sample in a study of cytomegalovirus exposure and HLA in healthy donors. Some clones are missing from TCRdb's copy, which holds only in-frame ones; the method was immunoSEQ multiplex PCR. Seen here are over 85,000 clones, approximately 83% observed once, and the top ten hold more than 3%. Source material: PBMCs. These receptors originate from a female donor in good health and CMV-seropositive. The CDR3 runs from the conserved cysteine through the conserved F or W. Fields, in order: V gene, CDR3 protein.

>TRBV14
CASSQDRRFPYNEQFF
>TRBV27
CASSLGHGEAFF
>TRBV5-1
CASTGTSGSSYEQYF
>TRBV9
CASSVGGQGANYGYTF
>TRBV4-2
CASSQASGLTGELFF
>TRBV4-1
CASSQEGTGSSYNSPLHF
>TRBV11-3
CASSEQPQEEQYF
>TRBV7-8
CASSRTSGSYEQYF
>TRBV18
CASSPGLGDNEKLFF
>TRBV6-1
CASTPGTGIGYTF
>TRBV27
CASSSTGTGVEKLFF
>TRBV18
CASSPPQRQGVNTEAFF
>TRBV18
CASSPKQAGTLSGANVLTF
>TRBV6-5
CASKRSMNTEAFF
>TRBV7-6
CASSFPGTAEAFF
>TRBV7-6
CASSLASAAETQYF
>TRBV19
CASSIRSGANSYEQYF
>TRBV10-3
CAISDGDRDVNQPQHF
>TRBV27
CASSLFGLAGGNEQFF
>TRBV9
CASSVGHNEQFF
>TRBV9
CASYRTGNYVGTEAFF
>TRBV10-3
CAISDGSGDEQYF
>TRBV18
CASSPRQGDEQYF
>TRBV30
CAWSVTSLLGEQYF
>TRBV27
CASSFAGGTYEQYF
>TRBV9
CASSPRGTEAFF
>TRBV6-5
CASRPGLGYNEQFF
>TRBV15
CATSRDLASGRETQYF
>TRBV9
CASNPGLAGSGDNEQFF
>TRBV4-1
CASSRGQGPSFTDTQYF
>TRBV5-1
CASSLEQGNYGYTF
>TRBV14
CASSQVGSYGYTF
>TRBV5-6
CASSLNGAGENTEAFF
>TRBV30
CACGLAGSTDTQYF